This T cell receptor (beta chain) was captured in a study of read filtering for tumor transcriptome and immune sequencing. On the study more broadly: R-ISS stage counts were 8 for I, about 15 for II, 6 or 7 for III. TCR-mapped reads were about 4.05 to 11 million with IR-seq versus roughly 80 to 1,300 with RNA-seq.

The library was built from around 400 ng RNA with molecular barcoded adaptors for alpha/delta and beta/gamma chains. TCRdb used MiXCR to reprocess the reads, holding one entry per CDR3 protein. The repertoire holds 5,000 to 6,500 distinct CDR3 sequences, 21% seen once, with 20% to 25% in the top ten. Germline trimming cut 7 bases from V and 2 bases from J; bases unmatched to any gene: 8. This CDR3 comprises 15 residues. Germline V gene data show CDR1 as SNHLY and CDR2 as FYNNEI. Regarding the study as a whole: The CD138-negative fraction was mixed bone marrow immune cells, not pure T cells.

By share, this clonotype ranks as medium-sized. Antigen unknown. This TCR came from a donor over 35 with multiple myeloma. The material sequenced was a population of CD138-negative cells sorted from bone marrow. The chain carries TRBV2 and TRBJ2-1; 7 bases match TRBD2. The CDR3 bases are TGTGCCAGCACTCCCCGTGGACTAGCCTACAATGAGCAGTTCTTC. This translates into CASTPRGLAYNEQFF.